These T cell receptor beta chains were read from a single sample in a study of OX40 agonist ivuxolimab in advanced cancers. Using immunoSEQ multiplex PCR, the repertoire was profiled, and TCRdb retains in-frame clones only, with some absent. The data contain 80,000 to 95,000 clones, around 84% of them seen just once; the ten biggest clones take up 1.5% to 2%. Sequenced material: CD4+ or CD8+ T cells sorted from blood, taken in a trial of the OX40 agonist ivuxolimab. The receptors here all came from an adult with an advanced solid tumor such as melanoma, head and neck, liver or kidney cancer. The CDR3 runs from the conserved cysteine through the conserved F or W. The D gene is left open where the match is weak. Clone size is shown for a subset of rows, as once, few, many or a class of expanded clone.

.	TRBV7-3	TRBJ2-3	.	TGTGCCAGCAGCTTAGGTGGTTACACAGATACGCAGTATTTT	CASSLGGYTDTQYF
.	TRBV5-1	TRBJ2-6	TRBD1	TGCGCCAGCAGCTTGGAGGGGGCAAGGGCCAACGTCCTGACTTTC	CASSLEGARANVLTF
.	TRBV5-1	TRBJ1-3	.	TGCGCCAGCAGCTTGGAGGGGGGCCCGGGGATCTCTGGAAACACCATATATTTT	CASSLEGGPGISGNTIYF
.	TRBV5-1	TRBJ1-2	.	TGCGCCAGCAGCTTGCGACAGAACTATGGCTACACCTTC	CASSLRQNYGYTF
once	TRBV28	TRBJ2-1	.	TGTGCCAGCAGTTTAATGGGGTCGAGGGTTGGTTTCGGGCAGTTCTTC	CASSLMGSRVGFGQFF
.	TRBV4-3	TRBJ2-1	.	TGCGCCAGCAGCCGGGTATGGACTAAAAACAATGAGCAGTTCTTC	CASSRVWTKNNEQFF
once	TRBV19	TRBJ2-2	TRBD1	TGTGCCAGTAGTGTCCCGACAGGGAGAGCCGGGGAGCTGTTTTTT	CASSVPTGRAGELFF
.	TRBV5-6	TRBJ2-7	.	TGTGCCAGCAGCTCGCGGGACGGGCCCTACGAGCAGTACTTC	CASSSRDGPYEQYF
.	TRBV5-1	TRBJ2-3	.	TGCGCCAGCAGCTTGAGTTCCGATACGCAGTATTTT	CASSLSSDTQYF
.	TRBV30	TRBJ2-7	TRBD2	TGTGCCTGGAGTCCTCAGCGGGGGTTTAACTACGAGCAGTACTTC	CAWSPQRGFNYEQYF
.	TRBV5-4	TRBJ1-1	.	TGTGCCAGCAGCTTGGACAGGCACTTTGAAGCTTTCTTT	CASSLDRHFEAFF
.	TRBV29-1	TRBJ2-7	.	TGCAGCGTCCGCTCCTCGGGGCCTCACCTCTACGAGCAGTACTTC	CSVRSSGPHLYEQYF
.	TRBV5-5	TRBJ1-1	TRBD1	TGTGCCAGCAGCCTTTATGACAGGGTCGGCACTGAAGCTTTCTTT	CASSLYDRVGTEAFF
.	TRBV5-1	TRBJ1-6	.	TGCGCCAGCAGCTTGTACGACAGTCTCTCCTATAATTCACCCCTCCACTTT	CASSLYDSLSYNSPLHF
once	TRBV30	TRBJ2-5	TRBD2	TGTGCCTGGAGCCGGGGGGGCCCTCAAGAGACCCAGTACTTC	CAWSRGGPQETQYF
once	TRBV27	TRBJ1-1	TRBD1	TGTGCCAGCAGTCCACGACAGGGTATTAGGGACACTGAAGCTTTCTTT	CASSPRQGIRDTEAFF
medium-sized	TRBV4-1	TRBJ1-2	TRBD1	TGCGCCAGCAGCCCACTAGGGACAGGGGCGAACTATGGCTACACCTTC	CASSPLGTGANYGYTF
.	TRBV28	TRBJ2-7	.	TGTGCCAGCAGTTTATGGAGTGGGTACAACTACGAGCAGTACTTC	CASSLWSGYNYEQYF
.	TRBV19	TRBJ2-3	.	TGTGCCAGTAGTCTTCGAGCGTGGGCAGATACGCAGTATTTT	CASSLRAWADTQYF
once	TRBV11-2	TRBJ2-1	.	TGTGCCAGCAGCTTAGCCCCTTCTGGTTACAATGAGCAGTTCTTC	CASSLAPSGYNEQFF
.	TRBV7-8	TRBJ2-7	TRBD1	TGTGCCAGCAGCTTAGAGAACAGGGGTGAGCAGTACTTC	CASSLENRGEQYF
.	TRBV9	TRBJ1-2	.	TGTGCCAGCAGCGCCGACCCTTTTCCCTCCTATGGCTACACCTTC	CASSADPFPSYGYTF
.	TRBV2	TRBJ1-1	TRBD1	TGTGCCAGCAGTGGGGACAGGGCCGAAGCTTTCTTT	CASSGDRAEAFF
.	TRBV9	TRBJ1-1	.	TGTGCCAGCAGCTTTACAGGCCAGGGAACTGAAGCTTTCTTT	CASSFTGQGTEAFF
once	TRBV5-4	TRBJ2-1	.	TGTGCCAGCAGTCAGAAATTATCGGGGAACGAGCAGTTCTTC	CASSQKLSGNEQFF
.	TRBV6-5	TRBJ2-7	TRBD1	TGTGCCAGCAGCCATGGCACAACAGGGGGCGCGCAGTACTTC	CASSHGTTGGAQYF
.	TRBV28	TRBJ2-4	.	TGTGCCAGCAGTTTTATCCGGGGTGGCCGGGGCCTAGAGAGCAAAAACATTCAGTACTTC	CASSFIRGGRGLESKNIQYF
.	TRBV5-4	TRBJ1-2	TRBD1	TGTGCCAGCACCAAGGTTGGACAGGGGGCAATGGGGTATGGCTACACCTTC	CASTKVGQGAMGYGYTF
.	TRBV11-2	TRBJ2-2	.	TGTGCCAGCAGCTTAGCTCGTTTAAGGGCCGGAACCGGGGAGCTGTTTTTT	CASSLARLRAGTGELFF
.	TRBV11-2	TRBJ1-4	.	TGTGCCAGCAGCTTGGGGGGGATTTATGAAAAACTGTTTTTT	CASSLGGIYEKLFF
.	TRBV6-1	TRBJ2-1	.	TGTGCCAGCAGTGAAGAGTGGGGGCGGTACAATGAGCAGTTCTTC	CASSEEWGRYNEQFF
.	TRBV29-1	TRBJ1-2	.	TGCAGCGTTGAACGTGACAGGCTTCCCACCTTC	CSVERDRLPTF
.	TRBV10-3	TRBJ1-3	TRBD1	TGTGCCATCAGTGACCCGGGACAGGGGCGGGGAAACACCATATATTTT	CAISDPGQGRGNTIYF
.	TRBV28	TRBJ1-2	TRBD1	TGTGCCAGCGGAGGCATAACAGGGGTGGACTATGGCTACACCTTC	CASGGITGVDYGYTF
.	TRBV5-5	TRBJ1-6	.	TGTGCCAGCAGCTTGGGCAGATATAATTCACCCCTCCACTTT	CASSLGRYNSPLHF
few	TRBV9	TRBJ2-4	.	TGTGCCAGCAGCCTACAGGATTTGGGCGGCATTCAGTACTTC	CASSLQDLGGIQYF
.	TRBV19	TRBJ2-7	TRBD2	TGTGCCAGTAGTCTAGGACTAGCGGGGGTGATCCCCTACGAGCAGTACTTC	CASSLGLAGVIPYEQYF
.	TRBV25-1	TRBJ2-7	TRBD1	TGTGCCAGCAGTCCCGGGACAGTACCCTACGAGCAGTACTTC	CASSPGTVPYEQYF
.	TRBV7-9	TRBJ2-5	.	TGTGCCAGCAGCTTTGTGGGACATTACGAGACCCAGTACTTC	CASSFVGHYETQYF
.	TRBV7-9	TRBJ1-6	.	TGTGCCAGCAGCTTAAATGGACAGCCCTATAATTCACCCCTCCACTTT	CASSLNGQPYNSPLHF
.	TRBV19	TRBJ2-2	TRBD1	TGTGCCAGTAGTACCCCCCGGACAGGGTACACCGGGGAGCTGTTTTTT	CASSTPRTGYTGELFF
.	TRBV6-6	TRBJ2-2	.	TGTGCCAGCAGTTCAGGACACGGCGGGGCCGGGGAGCTGTTTTTT	CASSSGHGGAGELFF
once	TRBV29-1	TRBJ2-5	.	TGCAGCGTTGAAGCAGCTTCCCAAGAGACCCAGTACTTC	CSVEAASQETQYF
.	TRBV4-3	TRBJ2-3	.	TGCGCCAGCAGCCAAGATAGCGGCAGCACAGATACGCAGTATTTT	CASSQDSGSTDTQYF
.	TRBV15	TRBJ2-3	TRBD2	TGTGCCACCAGCCAGATGACGGGCGGGGGGTCCCCTCGGATGGCAGATACGCAGTATTTT	CATSQMTGGGSPRMADTQYF
.	TRBV7-2	TRBJ2-6	TRBD2	TGTGCCAGCAGCTTAAGCGCGGGGGCTGGGGCCAACGTCCTGACTTTC	CASSLSAGAGANVLTF
few	TRBV6-1	TRBJ1-1	.	TGTGCCACCACAAATCTGGGGAACACTGAAGCTTTCTTT	CATTNLGNTEAFF
.	TRBV19	TRBJ2-6	.	TGTGCCAGTAATAGCATCCGAACCGGGGCCAACGTCCTGACTTTC	CASNSIRTGANVLTF
few	TRBV5-1	TRBJ1-3	.	TGCGCCAGCAGCTCTAAACTAGAAGCTGGAAACACCATATATTTT	CASSSKLEAGNTIYF
.	TRBV5-4	TRBJ2-4	.	TGTGCCAGCAGCTTCGATCAGGGGAGAAACATTCAGTACTTC	CASSFDQGRNIQYF
.	TRBV19	TRBJ1-5	TRBD1	TGTGCCAGTACCCCAGGTGCAGGGGGTCAGCCCCAGCATTTT	CASTPGAGGQPQHF
.	TRBV6-6	TRBJ1-1	TRBD1	TGTGCCAGCACAGACAGGGTTGCGAGCACTGAAGCTTTCTTT	CASTDRVASTEAFF
.	TRBV10-3	TRBJ2-4	TRBD2	TGTGCCATCAGTGAGTCTCCTAGCGGGGAGGGTACCAAAAACATTCAGTACTTC	CAISESPSGEGTKNIQYF
.	TRBV10-1	TRBJ2-3	.	TGCGCCAGCAGGACGGGCGGGTCGACAGATACGCAGTATTTT	CASRTGGSTDTQYF